The present entry profiles one T cell receptor beta chain with its context. The entry originates in a study of Ad26.COV2.S vaccination and SARS-CoV-2 variants. The CDR3 length is 15 residues. Per the germline V gene, CDR1 is SGHTA and CDR2 is FQGTGA. V was cut by 5 bases and J by 0 bases, with 13 bases left in between. Data came from immunoSEQ multiplex PCR; TCRdb stores just in-frame clones and leaves some out. The sample lists 85,000 to 95,000 clones; about four fifths were seen once. This chain joins TRBV7-3 and TRBJ1-1; D perhaps matches TRBD1 (5 bases). Specimen: peripheral blood, collected after recovery from COVID-19. This clonotype originated in a human donor who had recovered from COVID-19. CDR3 region: CASSPGATMNTEAFF. The CDR3 DNA sequence: TGTGCCAGCAGCCCCGGGGCAACAATGAACACTGAAGCTTTCTTT.